Here is one T cell receptor (beta chain) with its context. Sequence at one end of the junction differs from germline and may be a read error. The protocol was immunoSEQ multiplex PCR, while the TCRdb copy is restricted to in-frame clones and leaves out a portion. This sample has 160,000 or so clones, with more than 70% found just once. This specimen comes from a study of T cell responses to AZD1222 COVID-19 vaccine. This receptor was obtained from an adult in good health. Material: peripheral blood, obtained on day 0 of AZD1222 vaccination.

DNA for the CDR3: TGTGCCAACAGCCCACGACCTGTACGGCGGGAGGGCCCCCCGAGCTCCTACGAGCAGTACTTC. Translation: CANSPRPVRREGPPSSYEQYF. The chain has TRBV15 and TRBJ2-7; 9 bases match TRBD2. CDR3 length equals 21 residues. CDR1 and CDR2 (germline): LNHNV, YYDKDF (reference sequence). Drawing the rest from reference TRBV15 and TRBJ2-7, the complete variable domain is DAMVIQNPRYQVTQFGKPVTLSCSQTLNHNVMYWYQQKSSQAPKLLFHYYDKDFNNEADTPDNFQSRRPNTSFCFLDIRSPGLGDTAMYLCANSPRPVRREGPPSSYEQYFGPGTRLTVT.